These 8 T cell receptor beta chains were all obtained from the same sample, sequenced in a study of control samples from healthy donors and cancer patients. The method was immunoSEQ multiplex PCR; TCRdb's version includes in-frame clones alone and lacks a portion of them. Of about 130,000 clones detected, 80% to 95% appear once; the ten largest clones hold less than 7%. Sequencing was carried out using blood. These receptors came from a man younger than 30 in good health.

The rearrangement uses TRBV6-6 and TRBJ2-5, with D perhaps TRBD1 (6 bases). In germline, CDR1 is MNHNY, CDR2 SVGAGI (reference sequence). V was trimmed by 6 bases and J by 2 bases, leaving 10 bases between them. CDR3 size: 13 residues. CDR3 sequence (DNA): TGTGCCAGCAGCCGGGACACTCAAGAGACCCAGTACTTC. It yields the protein CASSRDTQETQYF.

V is TRBV11-1 and J is TRBJ2-2; 12 bases match TRBD1. V lost 4 bases, J lost 6 bases, and 3 bases stayed unmatched. The germline V gene encodes CDR1 SGHAT and CDR2 FQDESV (reference sequence). This CDR3 is 15 amino acids long. The CDR3 DNA follows: TGTGCCAGCAGCTCGGGACAGGGGGCGGCCGGGGAGCTGTTTTTT. Translated: CASSSGQGAAGELFF.

CDR3 DNA: TGTGCCACCAGCAGAGAGGGCCCAACGAATCTTAACAATGAGCAGTTCTTC. Translated: CATSREGPTNLNNEQFF. The chain couples TRBV15 to TRBJ2-1; D unresolved. Germline CDR1 LNHNV, CDR2 YYDKDF (reference sequence). Trimming took 0 bases from V and 5 from J, leaving 17 bases between them. This CDR3 comprises 17 residues. The full variable domain, with the rest looked up from reference TRBV15 and TRBJ2-1, is DAMVIQNPRYQVTQFGKPVTLSCSQTLNHNVMYWYQQKSSQAPKLLFHYYDKDFNNEADTPDNFQSRRPNTSFCFLDIRSPGLGDTAMYLCATSREGPTNLNNEQFFGPGTRLTVL.

The gene calls are TRBV11-2 and TRBJ2-5; D possibly corresponds to TRBD1 (5 bases). CDR3 size: 15 residues. V was trimmed by 5 bases and J by 1 base, leaving 14 bases between them. Germline V gene sequence: CDR1 SGHAT, CDR2 FQNNGV. CDR3 nucleotides: TGTGCCAGCAGCCCCCAGGGTTTACTCCAAGAGACCCAGTACTTC. It yields the protein CASSPQGLLQETQYF.

The chain uses TRBV11-3 and TRBJ1-3; tentative D call: TRBD1 (6 bases). Trimming shortened V by 9 bases and J by 2 bases, and 14 bases separated the two germline ends. Germline CDR1 reads SGHNT; CDR2 reads YENEEA. This CDR3 has 14 amino acids. CDR3 loop: CARDLGAPGNTIYF. The CDR3 coding sequence is TGTGCCAGGGATCTGGGGGCACCTGGAAACACCATATATTTT. Looking up the rest from reference TRBV11-3 and TRBJ1-3 gives the full variable domain: EAGVVQSPRYKIIEKKQPVAFWCNPISGHNTLYWYLQNLGQGPELLIRYENEEAVDDSQLPKDRFSAERLKGVDSTLKIQPAELGDSAVYLCARDLGAPGNTIYFGEGSWLTVV.

This clone was counted once. This chain uses TRBV11-2 with TRBJ1-1; TRBD1 agrees at 7 bases. The germline V gene encodes CDR1 SGHAT and CDR2 FQNNGV. V trimming: 5 bases; J trimming: 8 bases; junction bases outside the gene matches: 11. The CDR3 covers 14 residues. DNA for the CDR3: TGTGCCAGCAGCCCCGCGGCAGGGGGAGGGGAAGCTTTCTTT. It codes for CASSPAAGGGEAFF.

CDR3: CASSLVPSGNTIYF. The CDR3 bases are TGTGCCAGCAGCTTAGTGCCTTCTGGAAACACCATATATTTT. The V and J genes are TRBV7-9 and TRBJ1-3; D unclear. V dropped 1 base and J dropped 1 base, with 5 bases sitting between them. In germline, CDR1 is SEHNR, CDR2 FQNEAQ (reference sequence). CDR3 length: 14 residues.

The J gene is TRBJ2-7, the V gene TRBV30; 8 bases fit TRBD1. The CDR3 is 13 residues long. CDR1 is GTSNPN and CDR2 is SVGIG in the germline V gene (reference sequence). The ends lost 1 base at V and 8 bases at J; junction bases unmatched: 7. The CDR3 is CAWSAETGVQQYF. The CDR3 region has the DNA TGTGCCTGGAGTGCAGAGACAGGGGTTCAGCAGTACTTC.